This entry features one T cell receptor (beta chain) sequence. Germline V gene lookup returns CDR1 SGHRS and CDR2 YFSETQ. This CDR3 region has 17 residues. V was shortened by 1 base and J by 0 bases, with 16 bases between the two germline ends. This sample stems from a study of blood T cells in healthy people across ages. A second PCR of roughly 7 to 11 cycles used a sample-barcoded 5' primer and a J-beta primer mix. A minimum of 3 million CDR3-containing paired-end reads was obtained for each sample. TCRdb re-derived calls from the 5' RACE reads in MiXCR, one entry per CDR3 protein. The data contain some 850,000 distinct CDR3 sequences, roughly 25% of them singletons. These data were likewise used in another study, on T cells of mothers and their children.

The sequencing input was blood. This chain links TRBV5-1 with TRBJ1-2; unclear D gene. The sequence came from a boy aged 5-17 years in good health. CDR3 coding DNA: TGCGCCAGCAGCTTGCAGGAGGGTCCCATCCCTAACTATGGCTACACCTTC. Protein sequence: CASSLQEGPIPNYGYTF. Complete variable domain (other parts from reference TRBV5-1 and TRBJ1-2): KAGVTQTPRYLIKTRGQQVTLSCSPISGHRSVSWYQQTPGQGLQFLFEYFSETQRNKGNFPGRFSGRQFSNSRSEMNVSTLELGDSALYLCASSLQEGPIPNYGYTFGSGTRLTVV.